This TCR beta chain was obtained from a study of T-cell reconstitution after alpha-beta-depleted transplantation in children. J lost 6 bases, V lost 0 bases, and 7 bases had no gene match. There are 15 residues in the CDR3. Germline CDR1 SGHRS, CDR2 YFSETQ. This clonotype was seen a handful of times. For TCRbeta, the library was prepared with unique molecular identifiers. Each CDR3 protein gets one entry after TCRdb re-called the PCR reads with MiXCR. The table has approximately 350,000 distinct CDR3 sequences, about 16% seen once. The material sequenced was PBMCs, mostly from graft donor cells, taken 360 days after TCRalphabeta/CD19-depleted stem cell transplant. This clonotype was sampled from a male patient aged 2 to 10 who had a stem cell transplant for acute lymphoblastic leukemia, so the T cells may come from the graft donor. The J gene is TRBJ1-2, the V gene TRBV5-1, with 8 bases matching TRBD1. Written as DNA, the CDR3 is TGCGCCAGCAGCTTGGTTCAGGGGGCGACGCATGGCTACACCTTC. Translating it yields CASSLVQGATHGYTF.